What follows describes a single T cell receptor (beta chain). This sample was taken from a study of cytomegalovirus exposure and HLA in healthy donors. Germline V gene sequence: CDR1 MNHEY, CDR2 SMNVEV (reference sequence). The CDR3 is 12 amino acids. V lost 10 bases and J 5 bases, leaving 14 bases between the germline ends. It was with 60 Vbeta and 13 Jbeta primers that the PCR ran. Some clones are missing from TCRdb's copy, which holds only in-frame ones; the method was immunoSEQ multiplex PCR. The table shows around 170,000 clones, with under 80% occurring only once. Sequencing was carried out using PBMCs. The sequence was collected from a woman in her 30s in good health and CMV-seropositive. This chain uses TRBV27 with TRBJ1-2; maybe TRBD1 (5 bases). The CDR3 region has the DNA TGTGCCACCTATGTTGGGGCATATGGCTACACCTTC. Its protein product is CATYVGAYGYTF.